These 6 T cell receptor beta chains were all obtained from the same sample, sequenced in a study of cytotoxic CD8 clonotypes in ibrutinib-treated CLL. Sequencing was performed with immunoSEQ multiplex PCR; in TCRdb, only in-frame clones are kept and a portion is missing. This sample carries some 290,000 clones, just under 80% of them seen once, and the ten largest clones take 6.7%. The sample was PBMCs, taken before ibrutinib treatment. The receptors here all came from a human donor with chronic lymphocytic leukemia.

CDR3 amino acids: CASRVLSMPYEQYF. In nucleotides, the CDR3 is TGTGCCAGCAGGGTGCTATCGATGCCCTACGAGCAGTACTTC. V is TRBV6-5 and J is TRBJ2-7; no clear D gene. The CDR3 totals 14 residues. Trimming pared 6 bases from V and 2 bases from J, leaving 14 bases between. The germline V gene encodes CDR1 MNHEY and CDR2 SVGAGI.

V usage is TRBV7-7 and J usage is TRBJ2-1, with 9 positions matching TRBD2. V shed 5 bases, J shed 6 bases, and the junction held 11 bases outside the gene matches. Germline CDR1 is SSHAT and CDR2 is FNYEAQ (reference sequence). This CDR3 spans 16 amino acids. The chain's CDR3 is CASSPRVSGSFNEQFF. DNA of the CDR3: TGTGCCAGCAGCCCCCGGGTTAGCGGGAGTTTCAATGAGCAGTTCTTC.

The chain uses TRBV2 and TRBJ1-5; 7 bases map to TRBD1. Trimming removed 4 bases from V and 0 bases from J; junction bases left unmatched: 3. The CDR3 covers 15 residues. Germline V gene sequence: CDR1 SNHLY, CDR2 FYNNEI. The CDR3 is CASSGDRASNQPQHF. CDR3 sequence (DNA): TGTGCCAGCAGTGGCGACAGGGCTAGCAATCAGCCCCAGCATTTT.

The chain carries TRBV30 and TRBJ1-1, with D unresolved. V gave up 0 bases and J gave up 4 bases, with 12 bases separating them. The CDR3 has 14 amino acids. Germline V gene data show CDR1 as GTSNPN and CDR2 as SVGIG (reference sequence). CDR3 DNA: TGTGCCTGGAGTGTACGGGGAATGGTCACTGAAGCTTTCTTT. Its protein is CAWSVRGMVTEAFF.

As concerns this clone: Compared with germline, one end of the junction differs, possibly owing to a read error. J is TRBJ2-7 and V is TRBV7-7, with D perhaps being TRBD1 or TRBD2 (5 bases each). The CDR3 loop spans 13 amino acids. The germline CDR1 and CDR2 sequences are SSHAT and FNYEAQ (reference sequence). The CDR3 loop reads CASSEGRGNEQYF. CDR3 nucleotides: TGTGCTAGCAGCGAGGGACGGGGAAACGAGCAGTACTTC.

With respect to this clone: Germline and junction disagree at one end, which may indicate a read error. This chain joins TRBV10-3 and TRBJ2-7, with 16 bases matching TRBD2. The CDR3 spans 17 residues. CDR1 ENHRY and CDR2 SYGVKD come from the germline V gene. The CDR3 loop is CAVAGGTSGRALYEQYF. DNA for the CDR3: TGTGCCGTAGCGGGGGGGACTAGCGGGAGGGCCCTATACGAACAGTACTTC.